This note documents a single T cell receptor (beta chain) sequence. The antigen remains undetermined. Trimming stripped 5 bases from V and 4 bases from J, with 3 bases between. Per the germline V gene, CDR1 is DFQATT and CDR2 is SNEGSKA (reference sequence). This CDR3 is built from 10 residues. This record comes from a study of T cell responses to AZD1222 COVID-19 vaccine. Study-wide findings and caveats: Unmutated variant regions are reportedly targeted by nearly half of spike-specific TCRs. Donors were largely white British and mainly female; clonal diversity was possibly underestimated. No day 14 peak samples; only post-peak repertoires were characterized. Seropositive at baseline were only 5 or 6 AZD1222 recipients.

The method was immunoSEQ multiplex PCR; TCRdb's version includes in-frame clones alone and lacks a portion of them. The sample comprises some 100,000 clones, around nine tenths of which are singletons, and 2.5% to 4% rests with the top ten. The material was peripheral blood, obtained on day 0 of AZD1222 vaccination. The chain combines TRBV20-1 with TRBJ2-1, with D unclear. The clonotype originates from an adult in good health. CDR3 bases: TGCAGTGCTGATTACAATGAGCAGTTCTTC. Translated, it gives CSADYNEQFF.